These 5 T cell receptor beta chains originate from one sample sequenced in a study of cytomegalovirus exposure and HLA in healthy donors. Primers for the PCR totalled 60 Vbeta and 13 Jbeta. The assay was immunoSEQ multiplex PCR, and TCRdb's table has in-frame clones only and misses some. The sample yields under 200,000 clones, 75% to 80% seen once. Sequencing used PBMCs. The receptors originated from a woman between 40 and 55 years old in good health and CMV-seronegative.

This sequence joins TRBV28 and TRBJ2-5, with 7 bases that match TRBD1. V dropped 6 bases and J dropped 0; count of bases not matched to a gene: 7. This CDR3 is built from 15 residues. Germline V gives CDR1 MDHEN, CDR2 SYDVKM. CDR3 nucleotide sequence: TGTGCCAGCAGAACAGACAGGGAGTACCAAGAGACCCAGTACTTC. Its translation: CASRTDREYQETQYF.

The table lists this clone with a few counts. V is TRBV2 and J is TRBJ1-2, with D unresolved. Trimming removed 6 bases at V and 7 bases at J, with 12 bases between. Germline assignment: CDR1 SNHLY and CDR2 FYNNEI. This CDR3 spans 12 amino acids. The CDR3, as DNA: TGTGCCAGCAGCCTTTACAGTTCTGGCTACACCTTC. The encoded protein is CASSLYSSGYTF.

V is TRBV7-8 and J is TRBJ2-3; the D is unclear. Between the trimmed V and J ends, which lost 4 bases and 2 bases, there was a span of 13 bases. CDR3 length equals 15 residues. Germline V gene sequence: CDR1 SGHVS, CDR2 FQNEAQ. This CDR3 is CASSSYLSSTDTQYF. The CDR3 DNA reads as TGTGCCAGCAGCTCTTACTTGTCTTCCACAGATACGCAGTATTTT.

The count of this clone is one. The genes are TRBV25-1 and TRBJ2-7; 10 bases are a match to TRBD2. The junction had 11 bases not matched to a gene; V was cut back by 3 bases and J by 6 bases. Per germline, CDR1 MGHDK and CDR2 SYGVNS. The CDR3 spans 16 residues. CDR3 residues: CASSDQPGLANSEQYF. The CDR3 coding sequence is TGTGCCAGCAGTGACCAACCGGGACTAGCGAACTCCGAGCAGTACTTC.

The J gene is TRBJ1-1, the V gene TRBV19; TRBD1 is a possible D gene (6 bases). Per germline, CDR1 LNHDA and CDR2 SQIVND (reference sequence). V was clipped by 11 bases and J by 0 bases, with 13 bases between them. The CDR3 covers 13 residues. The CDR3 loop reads CAGRDKMNTEAFF. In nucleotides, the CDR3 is TGTGCCGGTCGGGACAAAATGAACACTGAAGCTTTCTTT.